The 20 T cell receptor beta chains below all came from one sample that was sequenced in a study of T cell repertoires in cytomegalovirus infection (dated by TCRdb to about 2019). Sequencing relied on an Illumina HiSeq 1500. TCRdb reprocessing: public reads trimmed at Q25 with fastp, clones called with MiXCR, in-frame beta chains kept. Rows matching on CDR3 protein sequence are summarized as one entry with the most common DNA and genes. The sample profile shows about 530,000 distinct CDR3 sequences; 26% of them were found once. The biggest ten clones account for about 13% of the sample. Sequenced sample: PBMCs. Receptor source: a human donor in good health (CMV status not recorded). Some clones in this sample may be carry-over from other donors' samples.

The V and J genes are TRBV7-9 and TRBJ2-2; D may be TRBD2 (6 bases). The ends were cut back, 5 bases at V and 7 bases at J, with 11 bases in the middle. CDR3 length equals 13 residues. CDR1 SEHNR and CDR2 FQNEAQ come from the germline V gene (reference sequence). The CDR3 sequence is CASSPSSVGELFF. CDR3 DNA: TGTGCCAGCAGCCCCTCTAGCGTCGGGGAGCTGTTTTTT.

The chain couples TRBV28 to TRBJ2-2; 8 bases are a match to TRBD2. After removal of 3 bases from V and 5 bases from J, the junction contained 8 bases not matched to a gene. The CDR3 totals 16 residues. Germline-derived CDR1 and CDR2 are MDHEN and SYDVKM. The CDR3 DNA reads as TGTGCCAGCAGTTTTGCGGGAGGAGGGGTTACCGGGGAGCTGTTTTTT. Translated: CASSFAGGGVTGELFF.

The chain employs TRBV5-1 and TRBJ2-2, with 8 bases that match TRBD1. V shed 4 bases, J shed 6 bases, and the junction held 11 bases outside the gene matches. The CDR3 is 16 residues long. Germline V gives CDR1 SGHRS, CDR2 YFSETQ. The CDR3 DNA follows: TGCGCCAGCAGCCCGAAATCGACAGGGGCAGCCGGGGAGCTGTTTTTT. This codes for CASSPKSTGAAGELFF.

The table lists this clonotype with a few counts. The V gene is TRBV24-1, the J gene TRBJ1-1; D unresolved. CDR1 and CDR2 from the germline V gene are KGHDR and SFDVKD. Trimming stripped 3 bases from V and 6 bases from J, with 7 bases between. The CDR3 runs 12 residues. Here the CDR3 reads CATSDRSAEAFF. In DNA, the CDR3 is TGTGCCACCAGTGATCGGTCGGCTGAAGCTTTCTTT.

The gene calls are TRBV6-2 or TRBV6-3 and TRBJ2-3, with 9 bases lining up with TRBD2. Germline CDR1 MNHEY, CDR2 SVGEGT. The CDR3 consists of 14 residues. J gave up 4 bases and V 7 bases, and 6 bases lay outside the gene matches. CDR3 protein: CASTLAGAADTQYF. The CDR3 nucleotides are TGTGCCAGCACATTAGCGGGAGCGGCAGATACGCAGTATTTT.

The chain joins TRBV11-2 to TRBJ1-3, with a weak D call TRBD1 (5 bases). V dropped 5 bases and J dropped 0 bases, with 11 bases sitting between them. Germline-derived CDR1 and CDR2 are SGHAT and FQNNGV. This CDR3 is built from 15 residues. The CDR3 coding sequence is TGTGCCAGCAGCCTTGGGACGAACTCTGGAAACACCATATATTTT. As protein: CASSLGTNSGNTIYF.

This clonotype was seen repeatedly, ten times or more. Here the CDR3 reads CASGLVNIFGGTEAFF. The CDR3 nucleotides read TGTGCTAGTGGTTTGGTAAACATCTTCGGAGGCACTGAAGCTTTCTTT. The chain recombines TRBV12-5 with TRBJ1-1; no reliable D call. Germline loops: CDR1 LGHNT, CDR2 FRNRAP. The ends were cut back, 0 bases at V and 4 bases at J, with 15 bases in the middle. This CDR3 contains 16 residues.

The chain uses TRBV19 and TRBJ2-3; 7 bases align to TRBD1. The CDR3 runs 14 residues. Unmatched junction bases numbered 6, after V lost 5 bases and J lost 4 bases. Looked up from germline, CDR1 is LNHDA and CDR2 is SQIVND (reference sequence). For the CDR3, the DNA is TGTGCCAGTAGTGATAGGGGGCGCTCAGATACGCAGTATTTT. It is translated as CASSDRGRSDTQYF.

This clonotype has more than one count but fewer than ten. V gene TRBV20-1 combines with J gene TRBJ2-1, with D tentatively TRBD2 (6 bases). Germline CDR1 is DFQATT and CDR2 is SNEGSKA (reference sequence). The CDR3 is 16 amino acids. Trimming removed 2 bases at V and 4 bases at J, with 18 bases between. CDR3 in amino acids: CSARNLGGSSYNEQFF. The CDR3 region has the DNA TGCAGTGCTAGAAATTTAGGAGGGAGTTCTTACAATGAGCAGTTCTTC.

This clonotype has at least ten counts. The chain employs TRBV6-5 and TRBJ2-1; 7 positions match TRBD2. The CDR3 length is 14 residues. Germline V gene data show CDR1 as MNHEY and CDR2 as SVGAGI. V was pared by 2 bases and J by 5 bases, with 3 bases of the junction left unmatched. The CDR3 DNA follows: TGTGCCAGCAGTTACCTCAGCGGGAACAATGAGCAGTTCTTC. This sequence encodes CASSYLSGNNEQFF.

CDR3 in amino acids: CSVVTRDKTGELFF. The CDR3 DNA reads TGCAGCGTTGTAACTAGGGATAAGACCGGGGAGCTGTTTTTT. The chain joins TRBV29-1 to TRBJ2-2; D possibly corresponds to TRBD2 (5 bases). The length of the CDR3 is 14 residues. The germline V and J ends were trimmed by 4 bases and 5 bases, with 14 bases remaining between them. Germline V CDR1 and CDR2: SQVTM, ANQGSEA.

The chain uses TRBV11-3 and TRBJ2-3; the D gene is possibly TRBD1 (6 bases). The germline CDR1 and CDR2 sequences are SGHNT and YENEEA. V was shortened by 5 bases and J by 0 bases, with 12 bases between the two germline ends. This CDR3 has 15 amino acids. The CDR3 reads CASSRDISSTDTQYF. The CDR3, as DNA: TGTGCCAGCAGCCGGGACATCTCTAGCACAGATACGCAGTATTTT.

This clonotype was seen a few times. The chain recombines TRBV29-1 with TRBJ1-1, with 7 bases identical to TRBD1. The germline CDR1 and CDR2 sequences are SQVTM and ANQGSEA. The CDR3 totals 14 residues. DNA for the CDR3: TGCAGTGTTAGACAGGGCAACATGAACACTGAAGCTTTCTTT. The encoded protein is CSVRQGNMNTEAFF. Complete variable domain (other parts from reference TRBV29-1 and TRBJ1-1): SAVISQKPSRDICQRGTSLTIQCQVDSQVTMMFWYRQQPGQSLTLIATANQGSEATYESGFVIDKFPISRPNLTFSTLTVSNMSPEDSSIYLCSVRQGNMNTEAFFGQGTRLTVV.

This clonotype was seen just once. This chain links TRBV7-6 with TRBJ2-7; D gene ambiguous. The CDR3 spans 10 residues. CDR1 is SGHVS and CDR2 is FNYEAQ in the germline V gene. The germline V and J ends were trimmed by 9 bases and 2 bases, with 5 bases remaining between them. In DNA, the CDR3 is TGTGCCAGGCAGGCCTACGAGCAGTACGTC. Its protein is CARQAYEQYV.

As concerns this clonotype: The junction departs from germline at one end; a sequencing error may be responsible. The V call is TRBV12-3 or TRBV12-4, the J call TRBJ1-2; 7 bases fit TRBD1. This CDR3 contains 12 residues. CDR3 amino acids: CASSLALTGRNF. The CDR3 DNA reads TGTGCCAGCAGTTTAGCCCTGACAGGGAGAAACTTC.

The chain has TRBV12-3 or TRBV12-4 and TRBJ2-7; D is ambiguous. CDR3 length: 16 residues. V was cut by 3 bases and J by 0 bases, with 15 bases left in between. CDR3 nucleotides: TGTGCCAGCAGTTTCCCAGCAAACACCAACTCCTACGAGCAGTACGTC. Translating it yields CASSFPANTNSYEQYV.

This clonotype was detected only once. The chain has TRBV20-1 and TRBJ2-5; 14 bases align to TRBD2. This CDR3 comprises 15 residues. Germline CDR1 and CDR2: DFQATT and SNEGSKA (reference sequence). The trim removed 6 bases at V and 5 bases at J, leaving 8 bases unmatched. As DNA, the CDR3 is TGCAGTGCCACGACTAGCGGGAGGGCCTGGGAGACCCAGTACTTC. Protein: CSATTSGRAWETQYF.

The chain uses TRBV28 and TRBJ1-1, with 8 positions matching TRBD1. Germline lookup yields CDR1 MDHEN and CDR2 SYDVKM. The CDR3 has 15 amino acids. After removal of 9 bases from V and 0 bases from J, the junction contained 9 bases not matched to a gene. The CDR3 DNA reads TGTGCCAGTGGCGGACCGGACAGGGTGAACACTGAAGCTTTCTTT. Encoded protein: CASGGPDRVNTEAFF.

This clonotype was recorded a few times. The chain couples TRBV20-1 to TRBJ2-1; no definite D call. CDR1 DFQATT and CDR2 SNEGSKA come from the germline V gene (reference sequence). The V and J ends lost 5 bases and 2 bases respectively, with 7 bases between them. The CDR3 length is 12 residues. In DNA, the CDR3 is TGCAGTGCTTACGGCACCTACAATGAGCAGTTCTTC. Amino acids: CSAYGTYNEQFF.

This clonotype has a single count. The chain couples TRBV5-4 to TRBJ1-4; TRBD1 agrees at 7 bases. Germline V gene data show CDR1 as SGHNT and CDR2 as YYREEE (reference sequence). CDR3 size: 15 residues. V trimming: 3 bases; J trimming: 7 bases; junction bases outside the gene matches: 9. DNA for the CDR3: TGTGCCAGCAGCTCCACCGGGACAGAAGGTGAAAAACTGTTTTTT. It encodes CASSSTGTEGEKLFF.